The 26 T cell receptor beta chains reported below all come from one sample, sequenced in a study of shared clonotypes between healthy human individuals. The table came from immunoSEQ multiplex PCR; TCRdb's copy has only in-frame clones and leaves some out. This sample carries hundreds of thousands of clones, roughly 92% of them seen once, and the ten largest clones take around 24%. CD45RO-negative CD8 cells positively selected for CCR7 made up the naive population, which excluded terminally differentiated effector memory CD45RA+ cells. What was sequenced was naive CD8+ T cells sorted from blood. Receptors originate from a man between 25 and 39 years old in good health.

This sequence joins TRBV29-1 and TRBJ2-1; the D is unclear. Germline V gene sequence: CDR1 SQVTM, CDR2 ANQGSEA. CDR3 length: 13 residues. Trimming took off 8 bases at V and 6 bases at J, with 17 bases between the two ends. CDR3 nucleotides: TGCAGCCTTGTAGTCTTAGATAGCAATGAGCAGTTCTTC. Translating gives CSLVVLDSNEQFF.

Only one count was recorded for this clone. CDR3 in DNA: TGTGCCAGCAGTTACGGGCCAGGGGAAGGTCAGCCCCAGCATTTT. This translates into CASSYGPGEGQPQHF. The V gene is TRBV6-5, the J gene TRBJ1-5; tentatively, D is TRBD1 (6 bases). V gave up 2 bases and J gave up 6 bases, with 14 bases separating them. This CDR3 comprises 15 residues. CDR1 is MNHEY, CDR2 SVGAGI, per germline.

V is TRBV7-9 and J is TRBJ2-1; 12 bases are a match to TRBD2. The V segment lost 2 bases and the J segment 8 bases; nucleotides outside the gene matches: 7. Germline CDR1 SEHNR, CDR2 FQNEAQ (reference sequence). This CDR3 contains 16 residues. The CDR3 region is CASSLRLAGDPDEQFF. The CDR3, as DNA: TGTGCCAGCAGCTTAAGACTAGCGGGAGATCCCGATGAGCAGTTCTTC.

This sequence joins TRBV4-1 and TRBJ2-7; TRBD1 matches 10 bases. Germline CDR1 MGHRA, CDR2 YSYEKL. This CDR3 is 15 amino acids long. Trimming at V came to 0 bases and at J to 3 bases, leaving 2 bases not matched to a gene. CDR3 nucleotide sequence: TGCGCCAGCAGCCAAGAAAGGACAGGGGGCTACGAGCAGTACTTC. As protein: CASSQERTGGYEQYF.

The rearrangement links TRBV28 to TRBJ1-1; TRBD1 matches at 10 bases. Germline lookup yields CDR1 MDHEN and CDR2 SYDVKM. Germline trimming cut 4 bases from V and 0 bases from J; bases unmatched to any gene: 8. The CDR3 totals 17 residues. In DNA form, the CDR3 reads TGTGCCAGCAGTTCCCGGGACAGGGGCCGGGTGAACACTGAAGCTTTCTTT. The encoded protein is CASSSRDRGRVNTEAFF.

This clone was counted a few times. The chain couples TRBV6-4 to TRBJ2-6; the D is unclear. V was shortened by 2 bases and J by 1 base, with 3 bases between the two germline ends. This CDR3 has 14 amino acids. Germline V gives CDR1 MRHNA, CDR2 SNTAGT. The CDR3 bases are TGTGCCAGCAGTGACGGGTCTGGGGCCAACGTCCTGACTTTC. Translation gives CASSDGSGANVLTF.

This chain links TRBV12-5 with TRBJ2-7; tentative D call: TRBD2 (5 bases). This CDR3 comprises 13 residues. Trimming removed 1 base from V and 6 bases from J, with 10 bases in between. Germline CDR1 and CDR2: LGHNT and FRNRAP. The CDR3 DNA reads TGTGCTAGTGGTTTGGGGGGAGCATCCGAGCAGTACTTC. It codes for CASGLGGASEQYF.

This clone has a single count. The chain couples TRBV27 to TRBJ2-7; no reliable D call. CDR3 length: 13 amino acids. The V gene's germline CDR1 is MNHEY and CDR2 SMNVEV (reference sequence). V gave up 8 bases and J gave up 0 bases, with 11 bases separating them. In DNA form, the CDR3 reads TGTGCCAGCTCCGGCCCGAGCTCCTACGAGCAGTACTTC. Its protein is CASSGPSSYEQYF.

V gene TRBV9 combines with J gene TRBJ2-1, with a possible D match to TRBD2 (6 bases). Trimming stripped 7 bases from V and 10 bases from J, with 18 bases between. The CDR3 spans 13 residues. CDR1 and CDR2 (germline): SGDLS, YYNGEE. Here the CDR3 DNA reads TGTGCCAGCTCCCTCCCGGGAGCCATAGAGCAGTTCTTC. It translates to CASSLPGAIEQFF.

The V and J genes are TRBV27 and TRBJ2-7, with 9 bases identical to TRBD2. V lost 4 bases and J lost 9; bases outside the gene matches: 13. This CDR3 comprises 15 residues. Germline V lookup: CDR1 MNHEY, CDR2 SMNVEV (reference sequence). The CDR3 loop reads CASSSGSGRILGQYF. The CDR3 DNA reads as TGTGCCAGCAGTTCCGGTAGCGGGAGAATCTTAGGGCAGTACTTC.

The chain carries TRBV10-3 and TRBJ2-7; D possibly uses TRBD1 or TRBD2 (6 bases each). Germline CDR1 reads ENHRY; CDR2 reads SYGVKD. Trimming shortened V by 11 bases and J by 2 bases, and 16 bases separated the two germline ends. The CDR3 runs to 13 residues. CDR3 nucleotide sequence: TGTGCCTCGGGCGGGACACAGGCCTACGAGCAGTACTTC. Translating gives CASGGTQAYEQYF.

This sequence joins TRBV4-1 and TRBJ2-7; 7 bases map to TRBD1. CDR1 MGHRA and CDR2 YSYEKL come from the germline V gene. This CDR3 comprises 16 residues. V lost 1 base and J lost 3; bases outside the gene matches: 9. The chain's CDR3 is CASSQGSAGGSYEQYF. For the CDR3, the DNA is TGCGCCAGCAGCCAAGGCTCGGCAGGGGGAAGCTACGAGCAGTACTTC.

The chain uses TRBV7-3 and TRBJ2-6; D ambiguous. There are 14 residues in the CDR3. Germline V gene data show CDR1 as SGHTA and CDR2 as FQGTGA. Trimming took 5 bases from V and 2 from J, leaving 7 bases between them. This CDR3 is CASSPTTGANVLTF. CDR3 in DNA: TGTGCCAGCAGCCCGACCACTGGGGCCAACGTCCTGACTTTC.

This clone was recorded only once. One end of the junction does not line up with germline, which may come from a read error. Other DNA sequences within the sample encode an identical CDR3. The chain combines TRBV7-7 with TRBJ2-7; D unresolved. The V gene's germline CDR1 is SSHAT and CDR2 FNYEAQ (reference sequence). This CDR3 is built from 13 residues. The CDR3 DNA reads as TGTGCTAGCAGCTTAGGAGCAGACTACGAGCAGTACTTC. This sequence encodes CASSLGADYEQYF. Drawing the rest from reference TRBV7-7 and TRBJ2-7, the complete variable domain is GAGVSQSPRYKVTKRGQDVTLRCDPISSHATLYWYQQALGQGPEFLTYFNYEAQPDKSGLPSDRFSAERPEGSISTLTIQRTEQRDSAMYRCASSLGADYEQYFGPGTRLTVT.

This clone was seen a single time. V is TRBV2 and J is TRBJ2-7; TRBD1 is a possible D gene (5 bases). The CDR3 is 12 residues long. The V gene lost 8 bases and the J gene lost 6 bases, with 14 bases spanning the gap. The germline V gene encodes CDR1 SNHLY and CDR2 FYNNEI. The CDR3 loop is CASLGARGEQYF. For the CDR3, the DNA is TGTGCCAGCTTAGGGGCTAGGGGCGAGCAGTACTTC.

The chain has TRBV2 and TRBJ2-5, with D perhaps matching TRBD1 (5 bases). The CDR3 runs to 14 residues. The germline CDR1 and CDR2 sequences are SNHLY and FYNNEI. Trimming cost V 6 bases and J 3 bases, with 14 bases left between them. The DNA of the CDR3 is TGTGCCAGCAGGCCCCTTGGGGCGGAAGAGACCCAGTACTTC. This gives the protein CASRPLGAEETQYF.

The chain employs TRBV5-4 and TRBJ2-7; the match to TRBD1 covers 8 bases. With 4 bases clipped from V and 3 bases from J, the junction kept 6 bases outside the gene matches. Germline V lookup: CDR1 SGHNT, CDR2 YYREEE (reference sequence). This CDR3 is built from 14 residues. The CDR3 here is CASSTTGENYEQYF. The CDR3, as DNA: TGTGCCAGCAGCACGACAGGGGAGAACTACGAGCAGTACTTC.

The rearrangement joins TRBV27 to TRBJ2-4, with 7 bases that match TRBD2. The CDR3 is 14 amino acids. Losses at the gene ends were 8 bases for V and 0 bases for J; bases not matched to a gene: 4. Germline loops: CDR1 MNHEY, CDR2 SMNVEV (reference sequence). The CDR3 reads CASWGGLAKNIQYF. CDR3 DNA sequence: TGTGCCAGCTGGGGGGGACTAGCCAAAAACATTCAGTACTTC.

A word on this clone: Other nucleotide sequences from this sample produce the same CDR3. The chain is built from TRBV7-9 and TRBJ2-7; D not certain. CDR3 length: 12 amino acids. Germline V gene lookup returns CDR1 SEHNR and CDR2 FQNEAQ (reference sequence). The ends were cut back, 0 bases at V and 6 bases at J, with 6 bases in the middle. DNA of the CDR3: TGTGCCAGCAGCTTAGCCGCTCTCGAGCAGTACTTC. Translated: CASSLAALEQYF.

The CDR3 DNA reads as TGTGCCAGCAGTCTAACCGCCAGGGGCGGATACGAGCAGTACTTC. Translating it yields CASSLTARGGYEQYF. This rearrangement joins TRBV5-5 to TRBJ2-7; D may be TRBD1 (6 bases). Germline CDR1 and CDR2: SGHKS and YYEKEE (reference sequence). The CDR3 totals 15 residues. The ends were cut back, 5 bases at V and 4 bases at J, with 19 bases in the middle.

The V and J genes are TRBV7-9 and TRBJ1-5; D not certain. The CDR3 has 13 residues. Trimming cost V 6 bases and J 0 bases, with 6 bases left between them. Germline CDR1 SEHNR, CDR2 FQNEAQ (reference sequence). The CDR3 spells CASRKDSNQPQHF. The CDR3 nucleotides read TGTGCCAGCAGAAAAGATAGCAATCAGCCCCAGCATTTT.

The V and J genes are TRBV5-1 and TRBJ2-2, with a tentative D call TRBD2 (6 bases). The CDR3 runs to 18 residues. V lost 0 bases to trimming and J lost 0 bases, with 15 bases between them. Germline V lookup: CDR1 SGHRS, CDR2 YFSETQ. The CDR3, as DNA: TGCGCCAGCAGCTTGGATCCGGACTACCTCGCGAACACCGGGGAGCTGTTTTTT. It encodes CASSLDPDYLANTGELFF. Combining the CDR3 with reference TRBV5-1 and TRBJ2-2 gives the whole variable domain KAGVTQTPRYLIKTRGQQVTLSCSPISGHRSVSWYQQTPGQGLQFLFEYFSETQRNKGNFPGRFSGRQFSNSRSEMNVSTLELGDSALYLCASSLDPDYLANTGELFFGEGSRLTVL.

This clone was seen a handful of times. The chain employs TRBV7-8 and TRBJ2-2; D unclear. CDR1 is SGHVS, CDR2 FQNEAQ, per germline. The CDR3 extends over 15 amino acids. Trimming removed 5 bases at V and 0 bases at J, with 10 bases between. CDR3 region: CASSPWGSNTGELFF. CDR3 sequence (DNA): TGTGCCAGCAGCCCTTGGGGATCGAACACCGGGGAGCTGTTTTTT.

A single count supports this clone. CDR3 protein: CASSNADRVTTFF. The CDR3 DNA reads TGTGCCAGCAGCAATGCGGACAGGGTAACGACTTTCTTT. The rearrangement joins TRBV21-1 to TRBJ1-1; TRBD1, the table's D call, lacks a check against the DNA. TRBV21-1 is a recognized pseudogene. The CDR3 length is 13 residues.

The count of this clone is one. The chain links TRBV4-1 to TRBJ2-1, with 8 bases identical to TRBD2. The germline CDR1 and CDR2 sequences are MGHRA and YSYEKL. The CDR3 extends over 16 amino acids. V shed 0 bases and J 6 bases; nucleotides not matched to a gene: 7. This CDR3 is CASSQDPGRASNEQFF. The CDR3 DNA reads as TGCGCCAGCAGCCAAGATCCCGGGAGGGCCTCCAATGAGCAGTTCTTC.

The gene calls are TRBV13 and TRBJ2-1; 10 bases map to TRBD2. The length of the CDR3 is 15 residues. Losses at the gene ends were 5 bases for V and 2 bases for J; bases not matched to a gene: 3. Per the germline V gene, CDR1 is PRHDT and CDR2 is FYEKMQ (reference sequence). As DNA, the CDR3 is TGTGCCAGCAGCCTAGCGGGAGTTACCTACAATGAGCAGTTCTTC. Encoded protein: CASSLAGVTYNEQFF.